These 9 T cell receptor beta chains share one sample of origin, sequenced in a study of identical twins. TCRdb processed the 5' RACE reads anew with MiXCR; each CDR3 protein has one entry. This repertoire shows some 96,000 distinct CDR3 sequences, less than 6.5% found once; its top ten account for less than 15%. Sequencing input: memory T cells sorted from blood. The origin of the receptors is a woman aged 50 to 60 in good health.

This sequence joins TRBV6-1 and TRBJ2-1; TRBD1 aligns across 8 bases. Per germline, CDR1 MNHNS and CDR2 SASEGT. V was clipped by 4 bases and J by 1 base; unmatched bases: 9. The CDR3 sequence is 17 residues long. The CDR3 coding sequence is TGTGCCAGCAGTGGCCCAAACAGGGGGTCGTCCTACAATGAGCAGTTCTTC. This encodes CASSGPNRGSSYNEQFF.

By proportion, this clonotype is medium-sized (0.01 to 0.1%). The rearrangement joins TRBV7-8 to TRBJ2-1, with TRBD2 matching 10 bases. V was pared by 2 bases and J by 8 bases, with 3 bases of the junction left unmatched. Looked up from germline, CDR1 is SGHVS and CDR2 is FQNEAQ. The CDR3 covers 14 residues. The CDR3 region has the DNA TGTGCCAGCAGCTTAACTAGCGGGGCCCATGAGCAGTTCTTC. It specifies CASSLTSGAHEQFF.

This clonotype was observed many times. The genes are TRBV20-1 and TRBJ2-1, with D unclear. The CDR3 spans 14 residues. Germline CDR1 is DFQATT and CDR2 is SNEGSKA (reference sequence). Trimming shortened V by 0 bases and J by 12 bases, and 18 bases separated the two germline ends. The CDR3 nucleotides are TGCAGTGCTAGAGACACTGATGGCTGGGGTGGGCAGTTCTTC. Protein sequence: CSARDTDGWGGQFF.

This clonotype was seen ten or more times. This chain uses TRBV5-1 with TRBJ2-1; D not certain. Germline-derived CDR1 and CDR2 are SGHRS and YFSETQ. Trimming removed 5 bases at V and 0 bases at J, with 9 bases between. The CDR3 contains 14 residues. CDR3 DNA: TGCGCCAGCAGGGGAAGCGACTCCTACAATGAGCAGTTCTTC. This codes for CASRGSDSYNEQFF.

This clonotype was recorded at least ten times. The genes are TRBV12-3 or TRBV12-4 and TRBJ2-3, with TRBD2 identical over 9 bases. This CDR3 is 16 amino acids long. The ends lost 5 bases at V and 5 bases at J; junction bases unmatched: 11. For the CDR3, the DNA is TGTGCCAGCAGTCCTAGGCCGGGACTAGCTATAGATACGCAGTATTTT. Translation: CASSPRPGLAIDTQYF.

This clonotype was found many times. The genes are TRBV12-3 or TRBV12-4 and TRBJ1-5; D remains ambiguous. V was cut by 5 bases and J by 2 bases, with 13 bases left in between. The CDR3 runs 15 residues. The chain's CDR3 is CASSPEVGGNQPQHF. In DNA form, the CDR3 reads TGTGCCAGCAGTCCGGAAGTAGGTGGCAATCAGCCCCAGCATTTT.

To note about this clonotype: This may come from a read error, since a much larger clone is one base off. The final CDR3 position lacks the conserved phenylalanine or tryptophan, pointing to a likely read error. The genes are TRBV20-1 and TRBJ2-1, with D possibly being TRBD1 or TRBD2 (5 bases each). Trimming pared 1 base from V and 10 bases from J, leaving 20 bases between. From germline, CDR1 is DFQATT and CDR2 SNEGSKA (reference sequence). This CDR3 has 15 residues. CDR3 sequence reads: CSARAPGPSRREQFL. The DNA of the CDR3 is TGCAGTGCTAGAGCCCCGGGACCCTCACGCAGAGAGCAGTTCTTG.

This clonotype has more than one count but fewer than ten. The CDR3 loop is CASIPRTGQSTDTQYF. CDR3 in DNA: TGTGCCAGCATCCCTCGTACAGGACAAAGCACAGATACGCAGTATTTT. The V gene is TRBV2, the J gene TRBJ2-3, with D perhaps TRBD1 (5 bases). Looked up from germline, CDR1 is SNHLY and CDR2 is FYNNEI. The CDR3 has 16 residues. V was shortened by 7 bases and J by 0 bases, with 17 bases between the two germline ends.

This clonotype has a count of ten or more. The chain couples TRBV12-3 or TRBV12-4 to TRBJ1-5; unclear D gene. V shed 5 bases and J shed 0 bases, with 14 bases lying between them. This CDR3 is 16 amino acids long. DNA for the CDR3: TGTGCCAGCAGTCCCGCCCGAGAGTATAGCAATCAGCCCCAGCATTTT. It yields the protein CASSPAREYSNQPQHF.